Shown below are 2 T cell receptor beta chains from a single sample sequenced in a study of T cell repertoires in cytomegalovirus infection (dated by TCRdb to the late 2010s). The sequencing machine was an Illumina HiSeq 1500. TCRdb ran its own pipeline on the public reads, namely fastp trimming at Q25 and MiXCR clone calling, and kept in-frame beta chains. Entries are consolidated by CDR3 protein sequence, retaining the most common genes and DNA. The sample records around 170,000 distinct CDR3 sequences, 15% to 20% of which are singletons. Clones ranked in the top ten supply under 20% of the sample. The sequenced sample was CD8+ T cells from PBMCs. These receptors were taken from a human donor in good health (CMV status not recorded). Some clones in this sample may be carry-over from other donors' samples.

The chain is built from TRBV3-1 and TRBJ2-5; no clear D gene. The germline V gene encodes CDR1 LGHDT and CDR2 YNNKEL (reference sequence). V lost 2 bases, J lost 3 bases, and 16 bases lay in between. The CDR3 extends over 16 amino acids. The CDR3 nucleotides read TGTGCCAGCAGCCAATCGGTACAGTCGAAAGAAGAGACCCAGTACTTC. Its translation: CASSQSVQSKEETQYF.

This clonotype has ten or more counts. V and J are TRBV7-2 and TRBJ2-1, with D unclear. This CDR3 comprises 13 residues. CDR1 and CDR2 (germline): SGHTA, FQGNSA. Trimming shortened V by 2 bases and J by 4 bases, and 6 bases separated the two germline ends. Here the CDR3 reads CASSLFEYNEQFF. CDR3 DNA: TGTGCCAGCAGCTTATTTGAGTACAATGAGCAGTTCTTC.